These 16 T cell receptor beta chains originate from one sample sequenced in a study of chemoradiotherapy in HPV16-positive cancers. Assay: immunoSEQ multiplex PCR; the TCRdb copy retains only in-frame clones and omits some. The sample yields about 2,900 clones, 88% seen once. The sample was tumor tissue, taken from a patient who underwent chemoradiotherapy. The receptors were gathered from a human donor with HPV-associated anogenital cancer.

The chain employs TRBV5-1 and TRBJ2-1; 9 bases are a match to TRBD2. V dropped 3 bases and J dropped 2; count of bases not matched to a gene: 15. The CDR3 has 19 residues. CDR1 SGHRS and CDR2 YFSETQ come from the germline V gene. For the CDR3, the DNA is TGCGCCAGCAGCTACCCCGATTTTTCGACTAGCGGAACCTACAATGAGCAGTTCTTC. It codes for CASSYPDFSTSGTYNEQFF.

Only one count was recorded for this clone. This chain connects TRBV18 to TRBJ1-1, with D possibly TRBD1 on 5 matching bases. The CDR3 spans 15 residues. CDR1 and CDR2 (germline): KGHSH, LQKENI. Trimming took 3 bases from V and 4 from J, leaving 15 bases between them. The CDR3 nucleotides are TGTGCCAGCTCACCGGGACCCCCGACAGTCACTGAAGCTTTCTTT. Amino acids: CASSPGPPTVTEAFF.

The J gene is TRBJ2-5, the V gene TRBV7-9, with unresolved D. Germline assignment: CDR1 SEHNR and CDR2 FQNEAQ (reference sequence). Trimming shortened V by 5 bases and J by 0 bases, and 7 bases separated the two germline ends. There are 13 residues in the CDR3. As DNA, the CDR3 is TGTGCCAGCAGCCCTCTCTACCAAGAGACCCAGTACTTC. Its protein is CASSPLYQETQYF.

The V call is TRBV5-1, the J call TRBJ2-2; D unresolved. Germline values: CDR1 SGHRS, CDR2 YFSETQ. The V gene lost 2 bases and the J gene lost 0 bases, with 8 bases spanning the gap. CDR3 length: 15 residues. DNA for the CDR3: TGCGCCAGCAGCTTCTCCCTCGCGAACACCGGGGAGCTGTTTTTT. It yields the protein CASSFSLANTGELFF.

As regards this clone: One end of the junction fails to match germline, which may point to a read error. This rearrangement joins TRBV2 to TRBJ2-5, with D uncertain. Germline V CDR1 and CDR2: SNHLY, FYNNEI. The CDR3 sequence is 10 residues long. The CDR3 reads CASTQGTQYF. CDR3 coding DNA: TGTGCCAGCACGCAAGGGACCCAGTACTTC.

The sample holds one count of this clone. The chain is built from TRBV6-1 and TRBJ1-2; D not certain. CDR1 is MNHNS, CDR2 SASEGT, per germline. This CDR3 is built from 15 residues. The ends were cut back, 2 bases at V and 8 bases at J, with 18 bases in the middle. The CDR3 loop reads CASSERQAPLVGYTF. The CDR3 DNA follows: TGTGCCAGCAGTGAAAGGCAGGCCCCTTTGGTGGGCTACACCTTC.

The DNA for the CDR3 is TGTGCCAGCAGCCAAGATGGGACAGGGGGCTCCTACGAGCAGTACTTC. As protein: CASSQDGTGGSYEQYF. The V gene is TRBV5-4, the J gene TRBJ2-7; 11 nucleotides match TRBD1. Germline V lookup: CDR1 SGHNT, CDR2 YYREEE (reference sequence). This CDR3 comprises 16 residues. With V trimmed by 4 bases and J by 0 bases, 6 bases remained unmatched.

This clone was seen once. The chain recombines TRBV6-1 with TRBJ1-5, with 7 bases fitting TRBD1. V gave up 6 bases and J gave up 5 bases; unmatched junction bases: 7. CDR1 and CDR2 from the germline V gene are MNHNS and SASEGT. CDR3 size: 14 residues. In nucleotides, the CDR3 is TGTGCCAGCAGGGAATCAGGGGGTTATCAGCCCCAGCATTTT. Its protein is CASRESGGYQPQHF.

The chain couples TRBV4-2 to TRBJ2-6; D gene ambiguous. CDR1 is LGHNA and CDR2 is YNFKEQ in the germline V gene. V gave up 0 bases and J gave up 0 bases, with 3 bases separating them. The CDR3 spans 15 residues. DNA for the CDR3: TGTGCCAGCAGCCAAGACAACTCTGGGGCCAACGTCCTGACTTTC. Amino acids: CASSQDNSGANVLTF.

The chain is built from TRBV5-4 and TRBJ1-1; D gene ambiguous. This CDR3 contains 16 residues. Germline CDR1 reads SGHNT; CDR2 reads YYREEE (reference sequence). V was cut by 5 bases and J by 1 base, with 18 bases left in between. As DNA, the CDR3 is TGTGCCAGCAGGAATGCGCTATCGCAGAGGAACACTGAAGCTTTCTTT. Its protein is CASRNALSQRNTEAFF.

The rearrangement links TRBV28 to TRBJ1-1; a weak D match, TRBD1 (6 bases). The CDR3 loop spans 15 amino acids. The germline V and J ends were trimmed by 5 bases and 6 bases, with 19 bases remaining between them. Germline V gives CDR1 MDHEN, CDR2 SYDVKM. CDR3 DNA: TGTGCCAGCAGTCCACCCGGGGGGGGCGCCCCTGAAGCTTTCTTT. Its translation is CASSPPGGGAPEAFF.

The chain links TRBV27 to TRBJ2-7; D not certain. Germline assignment: CDR1 MNHEY and CDR2 SMNVEV (reference sequence). Trimming removed 5 bases from V and 2 bases from J, with 7 bases in between. The CDR3 runs 12 residues. The CDR3 DNA is TGTGCCAGCAGTGGTACTACCTACGAGCAGTACTTC. Translated: CASSGTTYEQYF.

This clone was seen only once. The chain joins TRBV9 to TRBJ1-5; D remains unclear. This CDR3 has 15 residues. V gave up 4 bases and J gave up 5 bases, with 16 bases separating them. CDR1 SGDLS and CDR2 YYNGEE come from the germline V gene. The CDR3 DNA sequence: TGTGCCAGCAGCTTTGGCCCCACTCGGGATCAGCCCCAGCATTTT. This translates into CASSFGPTRDQPQHF.

The chain combines TRBV28 with TRBJ2-3; D is uncertain. The V end was cut by 3 bases, the J end by 3 bases, with 4 bases between. CDR3 length equals 12 residues. Germline loops: CDR1 MDHEN, CDR2 SYDVKM. The CDR3 reads CASSFYTDTQYF. CDR3 bases: TGTGCCAGCAGTTTTTATACAGATACGCAGTATTTT.

The chain combines TRBV11-3 with TRBJ2-1; 12 bases match TRBD2. The CDR3 totals 15 residues. The V and J ends lost 4 bases and 5 bases, in that order; junction bases with no gene match: 3. CDR1 is SGHNT and CDR2 is YENEEA in the germline V gene. Here the CDR3 reads CASSSRTSGNNEQFF. The CDR3 bases are TGTGCCAGCAGCTCCCGGACTAGCGGGAACAATGAGCAGTTCTTC.

The CDR3 region has the DNA TGTGCCAGCAGCGAAACAGGGCCTAACTATGGCTACACCTTC. Translation: CASSETGPNYGYTF. This chain joins TRBV5-6 and TRBJ1-2; weak D call: TRBD1 (6 bases). Trimming removed 4 bases from V and 0 bases from J, with 10 bases in between. This CDR3 spans 14 amino acids. The germline gives CDR1 SGHDT, CDR2 YYEEEE.